The 18 T cell receptor beta chains below all came from one sample that was sequenced in a study of blood T cell repertoires in COVID-19. Libraries were prepared by immunoSEQ multiplex PCR; TCRdb keeps only in-frame clonotypes and omits some of them. The sample has some 97,000 clones, roughly 87% seen once. The sample taken for sequencing was peripheral blood. These receptors originate from a man in his thirties or forties in a cohort sampled during active COVID-19.

The chain couples TRBV20-1 to TRBJ1-2; 8 bases map to TRBD1. The CDR3 is 11 residues long. Trimming removed 8 bases from V and 6 bases from J; junction bases left unmatched: 5. From germline, CDR1 is DFQATT and CDR2 SNEGSKA (reference sequence). The CDR3 DNA reads as TGCAGTACCACAGGGGGTCATGGCTACACCTTC. Residues: CSTTGGHGYTF.

V and J are TRBV27 and TRBJ2-7; 8 bases map to TRBD1. In germline, CDR1 is MNHEY, CDR2 SMNVEV (reference sequence). The J segment lost 5 bases and the V segment lost 5 bases, leaving 2 bases of the junction unmatched. The CDR3 length is 12 residues. This CDR3 is CASSTTGDEQYF. CDR3 nucleotide sequence: TGTGCCAGCAGTACGACAGGGGACGAGCAGTACTTC.

The chain combines TRBV7-2 with TRBJ2-3; D call uncertain. Trimming pared 3 bases from V and 7 bases from J, leaving 11 bases between. CDR3 size: 13 residues. The germline V gene encodes CDR1 SGHTA and CDR2 FQGNSA. CDR3: CASSFDVTNTQYF. DNA of the CDR3: TGTGCCAGCAGCTTCGATGTAACAAATACGCAGTATTTT.

The rearrangement joins TRBV13 to TRBJ2-7, with TRBD2 as a possible D gene (6 bases). V was shortened by 2 bases and J by 0 bases, with 14 bases between the two germline ends. Germline CDR1 is PRHDT and CDR2 is FYEKMQ (reference sequence). The CDR3 has 16 amino acids. The CDR3 spells CASSLLGGTSSYEQYF. Written as DNA, the CDR3 is TGTGCCAGCAGCTTACTGGGCGGGACCAGCTCCTACGAGCAGTACTTC. Filled out from reference TRBV13 and TRBJ2-7, the complete variable domain reads AAGVIQSPRHLIKEKRETATLKCYPIPRHDTVYWYQQGPGQDPQFLISFYEKMQSDKGSIPDRFSAQQFSDYHSELNMSSLELGDSALYFCASSLLGGTSSYEQYFGPGTRLTVT.

The J gene is TRBJ2-1, the V gene TRBV7-8, with D unresolved. V was trimmed by 5 bases and J by 8 bases, leaving 10 bases between them. The CDR3 totals 12 residues. The V gene's germline CDR1 is SGHVS and CDR2 FQNEAQ. The CDR3 sequence: CASSPRYDEQFF. The CDR3 bases are TGTGCCAGCAGCCCGCGGTATGATGAGCAGTTCTTC. Together with reference TRBV7-8 and TRBJ2-1, the CDR3 gives the full variable domain: GAGVSQSPRYKVAKRGQDVALRCDPISGHVSLFWYQQALGQGPEFLTYFQNEAQLDKSGLPSDRFFAERPEGSVSTLKIQRTQQEDSAVYLCASSPRYDEQFFGPGTRLTVL.

This chain links TRBV7-2 with TRBJ1-5, with D perhaps TRBD1 (5 bases). The germline V gene has CDR1 SGHTA and CDR2 FQGNSA. This CDR3 region has 15 residues. V was trimmed by 2 bases and J by 7 bases, leaving 15 bases between them. DNA of the CDR3: TGTGCCAGCAGCTTATCTGGGGCGTCTTCCCAGCCCCAGCATTTT. Protein: CASSLSGASSQPQHF.

The V and J genes are TRBV1 and TRBJ2-1; the table assigns TRBD2, which was not confirmed against the DNA. TRBV1 is a pseudogene segment. This CDR3 is 15 amino acids long. CDR3 region: CTIKRLAGGQDEQFF. The CDR3 DNA follows: TGCACCATCAAAAGACTAGCGGGGGGGCAGGATGAGCAGTTCTTC.

This chain joins TRBV19 and TRBJ1-5, with D perhaps TRBD1 (5 bases). The germline CDR1 and CDR2 sequences are LNHDA and SQIVND (reference sequence). This CDR3 has 15 residues. The V end lost 5 bases, the J end lost 6 bases, and 17 bases lay between the germline ends. The CDR3 bases are TGTGCCAGTAGTGCGCAGGGTGGCGTGATTCAGCCCCAGCATTTT. Translating gives CASSAQGGVIQPQHF.

The rearrangement uses TRBV3-1 (or the pseudogene TRBV3-2) and TRBJ2-5, with 7 bases lining up with TRBD1. Germline CDR1 LGHDT, CDR2 YNNKEL (reference sequence). The trim removed 1 base at V and 5 bases at J, leaving 7 bases unmatched. The CDR3 is made up of 15 amino acids. The CDR3 reads CASSQVETGLETQYF. CDR3 nucleotides: TGTGCCAGCAGCCAAGTGGAGACAGGGTTGGAGACCCAGTACTTC.

The V gene is TRBV5-1, the J gene TRBJ1-1, with a possible D match to TRBD1 (6 bases). V lost 0 bases and J 3 bases, leaving 12 bases between the germline ends. Germline assignment: CDR1 SGHRS and CDR2 YFSETQ. CDR3 length: 15 residues. CDR3 coding DNA: TGCGCCAGCAGCTTGGAAGGTGGGGGCTACACTGAAGCTTTCTTT. Translating it yields CASSLEGGGYTEAFF.

In its sample, this clone was seen a few times. The chain links TRBV10-3 to TRBJ2-7, with 12 bases identical to TRBD2. The CDR3 has 15 residues. V dropped 3 bases and J dropped 2; count of bases not matched to a gene: 2. CDR1 is ENHRY, CDR2 SYGVKD, per germline. CDR3 residues: CAISDPSGGAYEQYF. CDR3 in DNA: TGTGCCATCAGTGATCCTAGCGGGGGGGCCTACGAGCAGTACTTC.

The chain joins TRBV9 to TRBJ2-5; 7 bases are a match to TRBD1. This CDR3 region has 13 residues. V shed 3 bases, J shed 2 bases, and the junction held 1 base outside the gene matches. CDR1 and CDR2 (germline): SGDLS, YYNGEE. In DNA form, the CDR3 reads TGTGCCAGCAGCGCGGGACAGCAAGAGACCCAGTACTTC. Encoded protein: CASSAGQQETQYF.

The genes are TRBV5-1 and TRBJ1-6; tentatively, D is TRBD1 (6 bases). The CDR3 has 17 residues. V gave up 4 bases and J gave up 0 bases, with 14 bases separating them. Germline-derived CDR1 and CDR2 are SGHRS and YFSETQ. CDR3 nucleotides: TGCGCCAGCAGCACCGACCTACAGGGCTCCTATAATTCACCCCTCCACTTT. Protein product: CASSTDLQGSYNSPLHF.

This chain connects TRBV30 to TRBJ2-7; a possible D gene is TRBD1 (5 bases). In germline, CDR1 is GTSNPN, CDR2 SVGIG (reference sequence). Trimming pared 3 bases from V and 5 bases from J, leaving 14 bases between. This CDR3 comprises 13 residues. The CDR3 protein is CAWRGARRHEQYF. The CDR3 DNA sequence: TGTGCCTGGAGAGGGGCCCGCCGGCACGAGCAGTACTTC.

This chain uses TRBV10-3 with TRBJ2-7; TRBD2 agrees at 14 bases. Germline V gene sequence: CDR1 ENHRY, CDR2 SYGVKD. The CDR3 extends over 18 amino acids. The V gene end was trimmed by 2 bases and the J gene end by 0 bases; junction bases not matched to a gene: 6. This chain's CDR3 is CAISEMGLAGESSYEQYF. In DNA form, the CDR3 reads TGTGCCATCAGTGAGATGGGACTAGCGGGGGAGAGCTCCTACGAGCAGTACTTC.

The chain employs TRBV4-2 and TRBJ1-1; TRBD1 agrees at 7 bases. This CDR3 comprises 15 residues. Germline trimming cut 4 bases from V and 3 bases from J; bases unmatched to any gene: 8. Germline-derived CDR1 and CDR2 are LGHNA and YNFKEQ. CDR3 loop: CASSRDRQGDTEAFF. Written as DNA, the CDR3 is TGTGCCAGCAGCCGGGACAGACAGGGAGACACTGAAGCTTTCTTT.

The rearrangement joins TRBV28 to TRBJ2-3, with 8 bases identical to TRBD1. The V segment lost 2 bases and the J segment 0 bases; nucleotides outside the gene matches: 4. Germline V gene lookup returns CDR1 MDHEN and CDR2 SYDVKM. The CDR3 extends over 16 amino acids. CDR3 in DNA: TGTGCCAGCAGTTTACTCCAGGGGGCTAGCACAGATACGCAGTATTTT. The encoded protein is CASSLLQGASTDTQYF.

The chain links TRBV6-5 to TRBJ1-1; 9 bases are a match to TRBD1. Germline V lookup: CDR1 MNHEY, CDR2 SVGAGI. With V trimmed by 7 bases and J by 3 bases, 9 bases remained unmatched. The CDR3 spans 15 residues. CDR3 loop: CASTSAGTGHTEAFF. As DNA, the CDR3 is TGTGCCAGCACATCGGCCGGGACAGGGCACACTGAAGCTTTCTTT.